The entry below describes one T cell receptor (beta chain). Each CDR3 protein is one row after TCRdb ran MiXCR on the 5' RACE reads. The table has under 900,000 distinct CDR3 sequences, roughly 18% seen once. These data come from a study of identical twins. The data also belong to a second study, concerning T cells expressing NK-cell markers. Per that study: For over five donors, the dominant NKG2C+ clonotypes made up about 1.0-7.5% of their CD8+ T cells.

The sequenced sample consisted of PBMCs. The receptor comes from a woman between 18 and 29 years old in good health.

The CDR3 DNA sequence: TGTGCCCGCGCAGACAGGGTGAACACTGAAGCTTTCTTT. It yields the protein CARADRVNTEAFF. V usage is TRBV6-4 and J usage is TRBJ1-1, with 7 positions matching TRBD1. Germline CDR1 MRHNA, CDR2 SNTAGT. V lost 11 bases to trimming and J lost 0 bases; unmatched junction nucleotides: 6. The CDR3 covers 13 residues.